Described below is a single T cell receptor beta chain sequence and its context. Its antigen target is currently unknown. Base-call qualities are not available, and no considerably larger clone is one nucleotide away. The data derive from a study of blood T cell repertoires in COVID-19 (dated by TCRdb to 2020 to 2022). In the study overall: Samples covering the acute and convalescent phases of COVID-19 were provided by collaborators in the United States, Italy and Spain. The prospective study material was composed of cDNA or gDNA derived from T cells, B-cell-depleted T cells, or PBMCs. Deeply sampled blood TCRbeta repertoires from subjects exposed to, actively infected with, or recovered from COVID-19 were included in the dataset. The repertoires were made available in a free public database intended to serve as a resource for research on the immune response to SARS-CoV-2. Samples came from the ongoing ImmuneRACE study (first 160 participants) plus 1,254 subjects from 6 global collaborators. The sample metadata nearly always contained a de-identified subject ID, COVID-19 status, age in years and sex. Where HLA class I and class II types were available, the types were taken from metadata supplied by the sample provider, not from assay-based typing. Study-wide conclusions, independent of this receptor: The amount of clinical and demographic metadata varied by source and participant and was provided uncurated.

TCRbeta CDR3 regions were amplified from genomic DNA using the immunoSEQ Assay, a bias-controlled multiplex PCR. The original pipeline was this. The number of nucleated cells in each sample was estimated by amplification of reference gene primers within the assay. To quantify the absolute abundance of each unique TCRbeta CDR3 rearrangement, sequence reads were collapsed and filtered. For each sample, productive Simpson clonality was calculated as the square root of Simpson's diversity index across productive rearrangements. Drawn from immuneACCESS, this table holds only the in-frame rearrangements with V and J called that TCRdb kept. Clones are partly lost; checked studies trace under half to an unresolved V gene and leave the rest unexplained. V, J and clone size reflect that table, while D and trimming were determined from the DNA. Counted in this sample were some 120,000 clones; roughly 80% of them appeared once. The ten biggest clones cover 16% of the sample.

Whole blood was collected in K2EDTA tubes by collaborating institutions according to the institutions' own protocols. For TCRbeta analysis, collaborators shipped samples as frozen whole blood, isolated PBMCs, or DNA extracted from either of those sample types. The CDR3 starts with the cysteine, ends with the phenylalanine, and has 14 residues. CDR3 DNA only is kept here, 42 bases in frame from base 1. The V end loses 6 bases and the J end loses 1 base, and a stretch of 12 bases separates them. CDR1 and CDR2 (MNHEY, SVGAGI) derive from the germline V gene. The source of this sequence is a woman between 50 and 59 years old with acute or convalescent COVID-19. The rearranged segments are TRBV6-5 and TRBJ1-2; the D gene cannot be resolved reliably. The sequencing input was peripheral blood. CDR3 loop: CASRNYADNYGYTF. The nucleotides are TGTGCCAGCAGAAACTATGCAGATAACTATGGCTACACCTTC.